These 15 T cell receptor beta chains originate from one sample sequenced in a study of T-cell memory formation after mild COVID-19. TCRdb analysed the 5' RACE reads with MiXCR anew, one entry per CDR3 protein. The sample includes more than 150,000 distinct CDR3 sequences, roughly 23% seen only once; the top ten take about 21%. The sequencing input was PBMCs or a T cell subset sorted from them (not recorded which). The receptors were gathered from an adult woman who had mild COVID-19 (a few samples of this study predate the infection). Cell type and time point are not known.

This clonotype was seen a handful of times. The CDR3 here is CASSPDRGYGYTF. Written as DNA, the CDR3 is TGTGCCAGCAGCCCCGACAGGGGCTATGGCTACACCTTC. This rearrangement joins TRBV5-5 to TRBJ1-2, with 8 bases matching TRBD1. The V gene end was trimmed by 4 bases and the J gene end by 4 bases; junction bases not matched to a gene: 3. The CDR3 is 13 residues long. Germline V gene data show CDR1 as SGHKS and CDR2 as YYEKEE (reference sequence).

V gene TRBV7-9 combines with J gene TRBJ2-3, with TRBD2 identical over 9 bases. J lost 2 bases, V lost 1 base, and 7 bases had no gene match. There are 17 residues in the CDR3. In germline, CDR1 is SEHNR, CDR2 FQNEAQ (reference sequence). The CDR3, as DNA: TGTGCCAGCAGCTTAGTTAACCTAGCGGGGTACACAGATACGCAGTATTTT. Translation: CASSLVNLAGYTDTQYF.

This clonotype was seen many times. This chain connects TRBV5-1 to TRBJ2-3, with D possibly TRBD1 on 5 matching bases. V shed 2 bases and J shed 11 bases, with 15 bases lying between them. This CDR3 contains 13 residues. CDR1 is SGHRS and CDR2 is YFSETQ in the germline V gene. Here the CDR3 reads CASSFTQGEEQYF. The CDR3 DNA follows: TGCGCCAGCAGCTTTACTCAGGGTGAAGAGCAGTATTTT.

This clonotype was recorded a few times. This chain connects TRBV20-1 to TRBJ2-2, with D uncertain. The germline V gene has CDR1 DFQATT and CDR2 SNEGSKA (reference sequence). Deletions cut 0 bases from V and 7 bases from J, with 3 bases between. The CDR3 extends over 11 amino acids. Here the CDR3 reads CSAREYGELFF. CDR3 in DNA: TGCAGTGCTAGAGAATACGGGGAGCTGTTTTTT.

This chain links TRBV7-2 with TRBJ2-3, with D possibly being TRBD2 (6 bases). Deletions cut 4 bases from V and 5 bases from J, with 19 bases between. Germline-derived CDR1 and CDR2 are SGHTA and FQGNSA. This CDR3 has 16 residues. In DNA, the CDR3 is TGTGCCAGCAGCTCCCGTAGCGGATATGGGGGAGATACGCAGTATTTT. Its translation is CASSSRSGYGGDTQYF.

The chain is built from TRBV20-1 and TRBJ2-1; TRBD1 is a possible D gene (6 bases). The CDR3 runs to 13 residues. Germline V gene sequence: CDR1 DFQATT, CDR2 SNEGSKA (reference sequence). The CDR3 DNA is TGCAGGGCCCACAGGGCTACCTTCAATGAGCAGTTCTTC. Translating gives CRAHRATFNEQFF.

The gene calls are TRBV6-2 or TRBV6-3 and TRBJ2-7, with D tentatively TRBD2 (5 bases). Germline V CDR1 and CDR2: MNHEY, SVGEGT. V was shortened by 2 bases and J by 7 bases, with 9 bases between the two germline ends. The CDR3 runs to 12 residues. The CDR3 sequence: CASSYGSEEQYF. Written as DNA, the CDR3 is TGTGCCAGCAGTTACGGGAGCGAGGAGCAGTACTTC.

This clonotype was found many times. The chain links TRBV5-5 to TRBJ2-3; 7 positions agree with TRBD1. V shed 4 bases and J 4 bases; nucleotides not matched to a gene: 6. The CDR3 extends over 14 amino acids. Germline CDR1 reads SGHKS; CDR2 reads YYEKEE (reference sequence). DNA for the CDR3: TGTGCCAGCAGCCTCGGGACAGACCCAGATACGCAGTATTTT. Encoded protein: CASSLGTDPDTQYF.

The chain recombines TRBV7-8 with TRBJ2-5, with 10 bases matching TRBD2. Germline loops: CDR1 SGHVS, CDR2 FQNEAQ. CDR3 length equals 15 residues. After removal of 5 bases from V and 2 bases from J, the junction contained 5 bases not matched to a gene. CDR3 sequence (DNA): TGTGCCAGCAGCCATAGCGGGGGGTTACAAGAGACCCAGTACTTC. This encodes CASSHSGGLQETQYF. Together with reference TRBV7-8 and TRBJ2-5, the CDR3 gives the full variable domain: GAGVSQSPRYKVAKRGQDVALRCDPISGHVSLFWYQQALGQGPEFLTYFQNEAQLDKSGLPSDRFFAERPEGSVSTLKIQRTQQEDSAVYLCASSHSGGLQETQYFGPGTRLLVL.

This chain joins TRBV7-6 and TRBJ2-5, with D uncertain. Germline V CDR1 and CDR2: SGHVS, FNYEAQ. V was cut by 1 base and J by 7 bases, with 13 bases left in between. The CDR3 spans 14 residues. The CDR3 region has the DNA TGTGCCAGCAGCTTAGAAGTGGAGTTAGGGACCCAGTACTTC. This translates into CASSLEVELGTQYF. The variable domain in full, completed from reference TRBV7-6 and TRBJ2-5, reads GAGVSQSPRYKVTKRGQDVALRCDPISGHVSLYWYRQALGQGPEFLTYFNYEAQQDKSGLPNDRFSAERPEGSISTLTIQRTEQRDSAMYRCASSLEVELGTQYFGPGTRLLVL.

This clonotype qualifies as medium-sized. The V and J genes are TRBV5-1 and TRBJ2-1; the D gene could be TRBD1 or TRBD2 (5 bases each). Germline CDR1 is SGHRS and CDR2 is YFSETQ. The CDR3 has 13 amino acids. The V end lost 0 bases, the J end lost 8 bases, and 9 bases lay between the germline ends. The CDR3: CASSLGGFDEQFF. In DNA, the CDR3 is TGCGCCAGCAGCTTGGGGGGGTTCGATGAGCAGTTCTTC.

The gene calls are TRBV29-1 and TRBJ1-3; a possible D gene is TRBD1 (6 bases). The CDR3 runs to 14 residues. Germline values: CDR1 SQVTM, CDR2 ANQGSEA. V lost 6 bases and J lost 2, with 14 bases in between. CDR3 protein: CSVLIRDTGNTIYF. The DNA of the CDR3 is TGCAGCGTACTTATCCGGGACACTGGAAACACCATATATTTT.

This clonotype came up a few times. The gene calls are TRBV7-8 and TRBJ2-1; 8 bases are a match to TRBD2. Germline CDR1 SGHVS, CDR2 FQNEAQ. The V segment lost 6 bases and the J segment 6 bases; nucleotides outside the gene matches: 10. The CDR3 contains 15 residues. CDR3 sequence: CASSPNAGGVNEQFF. The CDR3 nucleotides are TGTGCCAGCAGTCCCAACGCGGGGGGTGTCAATGAGCAGTTCTTC.

This clonotype was picked up a small number of times. The rearrangement joins TRBV2 to TRBJ2-1; D perhaps matches TRBD2 (5 bases). The CDR3 is made up of 16 amino acids. V lost 4 bases and J 0 bases, leaving 13 bases between the germline ends. From germline, CDR1 is SNHLY and CDR2 FYNNEI. The CDR3 spells CASSVWEFDSYNEQFF. In DNA form, the CDR3 reads TGTGCCAGCAGTGTCTGGGAGTTCGACTCCTACAATGAGCAGTTCTTC.

This clonotype was seen more than once but under ten times. The chain employs TRBV12-3 or TRBV12-4 and TRBJ2-7; D unresolved. Trimming cost V 4 bases and J 2 bases, with 9 bases left between them. The CDR3 runs to 13 residues. CDR3 amino acids: CASSSPLTYEQYF. The CDR3 DNA sequence: TGTGCCAGCAGTTCGCCCCTAACCTACGAGCAGTACTTC.